This record covers a single T cell receptor (beta chain). Its antigen is still unknown. This specimen comes from a study of T cell repertoires in cytomegalovirus infection. Per the germline V gene, CDR1 is SGHNT and CDR2 is YYREEE (reference sequence). The J segment lost 0 bases and the V segment lost 0 bases, leaving 6 bases of the junction unmatched. The CDR3 has 17 amino acids. TCRdb re-derived calls from the reads in MiXCR, one entry per CDR3 protein. The sample consists of about 120,000 distinct CDR3 sequences, about 33% of them appearing once. Sample: CD8+ T cells from cultured PBMCs, taken from culture after CMV antigen stimulation. V usage is TRBV5-4 and J usage is TRBJ2-1; 7 nucleotides match TRBD2. The sequence was collected from a human donor in good health (CMV status not recorded). Some clones in this sample may be carry-over from other donors' samples. CDR3 nucleotide sequence: TGTGCCAGCAGCTTGGGACCAGCGGGGAGCTCCTACAATGAGCAGTTCTTC. As protein: CASSLGPAGSSYNEQFF. The full variable domain, with the rest looked up from reference TRBV5-4 and TRBJ2-1, is ETGVTQSPTHLIKTRGQQVTLRCSSQSGHNTVSWYQQALGQGPQFIFQYYREEENGRGNFPPRFSGLQFPNYSSELNVNALELDDSALYLCASSLGPAGSSYNEQFFGPGTRLTVL.